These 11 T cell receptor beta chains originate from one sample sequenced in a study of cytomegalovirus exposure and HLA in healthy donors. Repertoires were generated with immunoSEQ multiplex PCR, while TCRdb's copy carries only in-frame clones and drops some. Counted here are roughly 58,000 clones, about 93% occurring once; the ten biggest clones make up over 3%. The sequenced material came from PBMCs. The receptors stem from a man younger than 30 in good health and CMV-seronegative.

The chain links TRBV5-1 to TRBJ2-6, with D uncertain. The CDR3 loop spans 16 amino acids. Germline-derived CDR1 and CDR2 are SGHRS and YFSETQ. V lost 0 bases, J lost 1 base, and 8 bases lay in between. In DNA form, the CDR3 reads TGCGCCAGCAGCTTGGGCGGCAGATCTGGGGCCAACGTCCTGACTTTC. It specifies CASSLGGRSGANVLTF.

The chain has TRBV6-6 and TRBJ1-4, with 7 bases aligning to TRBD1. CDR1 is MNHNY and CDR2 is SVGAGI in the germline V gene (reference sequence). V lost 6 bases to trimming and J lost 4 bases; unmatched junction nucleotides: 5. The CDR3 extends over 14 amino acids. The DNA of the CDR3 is TGTGCCAGCAGCCGACAGGGCTATAATGAAAAACTGTTTTTT. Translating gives CASSRQGYNEKLFF.

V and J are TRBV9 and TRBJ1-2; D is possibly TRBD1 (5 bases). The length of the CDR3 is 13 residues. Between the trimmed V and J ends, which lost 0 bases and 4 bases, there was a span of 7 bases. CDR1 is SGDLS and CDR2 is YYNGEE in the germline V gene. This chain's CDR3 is CASSVDDSYGYTF. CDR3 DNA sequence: TGTGCCAGCAGCGTAGACGACAGCTATGGCTACACCTTC.

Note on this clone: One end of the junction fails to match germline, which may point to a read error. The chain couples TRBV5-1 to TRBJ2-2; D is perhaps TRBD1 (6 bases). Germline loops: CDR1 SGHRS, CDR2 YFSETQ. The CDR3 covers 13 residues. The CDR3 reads CASSRWDTGELFF. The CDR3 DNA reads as TGCGCCAGCAGCAGGTGGGACACTGGGGAGCTGTTTTTT.

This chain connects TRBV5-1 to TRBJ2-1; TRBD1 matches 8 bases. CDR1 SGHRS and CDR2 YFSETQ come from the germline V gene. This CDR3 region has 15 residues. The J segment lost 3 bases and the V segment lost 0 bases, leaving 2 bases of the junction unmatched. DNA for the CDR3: TGCGCCAGCAGCTTGGCAGGGGGCGACTACAATGAGCAGTTCTTC. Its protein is CASSLAGGDYNEQFF.

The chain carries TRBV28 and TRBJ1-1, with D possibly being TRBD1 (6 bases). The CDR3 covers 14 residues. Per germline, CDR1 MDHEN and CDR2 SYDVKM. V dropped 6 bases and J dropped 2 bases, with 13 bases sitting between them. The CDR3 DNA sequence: TGTGCCAGCAGCAGCCCAGGGGTAAACACTGAAGCTTTCTTT. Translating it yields CASSSPGVNTEAFF.

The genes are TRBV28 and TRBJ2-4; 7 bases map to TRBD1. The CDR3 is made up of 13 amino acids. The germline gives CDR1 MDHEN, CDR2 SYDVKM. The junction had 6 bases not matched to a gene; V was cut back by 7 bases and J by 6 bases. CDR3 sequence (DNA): TGTGCCAGCACTCCGGGACAGCTAAACATTCAGTACTTC. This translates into CASTPGQLNIQYF.

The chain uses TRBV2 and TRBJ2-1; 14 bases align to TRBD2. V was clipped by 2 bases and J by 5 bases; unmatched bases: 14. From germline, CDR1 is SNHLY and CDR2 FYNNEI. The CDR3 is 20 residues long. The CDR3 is CASSERWGLAGVSRHNEQFF. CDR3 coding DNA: TGTGCCAGCAGTGAAAGGTGGGGACTAGCGGGAGTCAGTCGGCACAATGAGCAGTTCTTC.

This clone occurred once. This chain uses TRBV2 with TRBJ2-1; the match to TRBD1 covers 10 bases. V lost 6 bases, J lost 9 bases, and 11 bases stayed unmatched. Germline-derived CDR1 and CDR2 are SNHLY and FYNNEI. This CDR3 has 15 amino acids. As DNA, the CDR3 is TGTGCCAGCAGCGAGGGGGGGACAGGGGTGGGTGAGCAGTTCTTC. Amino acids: CASSEGGTGVGEQFF.

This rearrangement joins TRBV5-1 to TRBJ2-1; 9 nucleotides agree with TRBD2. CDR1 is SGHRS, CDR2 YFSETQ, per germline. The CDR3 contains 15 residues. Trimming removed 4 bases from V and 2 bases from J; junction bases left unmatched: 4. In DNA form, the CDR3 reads TGCGCCAGCAGCATGACTAGCGGAACCTACAATGAGCAGTTCTTC. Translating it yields CASSMTSGTYNEQFF.

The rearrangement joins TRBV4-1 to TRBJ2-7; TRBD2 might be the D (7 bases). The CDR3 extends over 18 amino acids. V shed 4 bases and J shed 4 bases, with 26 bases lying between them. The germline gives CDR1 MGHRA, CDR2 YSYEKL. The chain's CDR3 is CASSPPLGSRGGLYEQYF. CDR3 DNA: TGCGCCAGCAGCCCTCCCTTAGGGTCCAGGGGAGGGTTATACGAGCAGTACTTC.